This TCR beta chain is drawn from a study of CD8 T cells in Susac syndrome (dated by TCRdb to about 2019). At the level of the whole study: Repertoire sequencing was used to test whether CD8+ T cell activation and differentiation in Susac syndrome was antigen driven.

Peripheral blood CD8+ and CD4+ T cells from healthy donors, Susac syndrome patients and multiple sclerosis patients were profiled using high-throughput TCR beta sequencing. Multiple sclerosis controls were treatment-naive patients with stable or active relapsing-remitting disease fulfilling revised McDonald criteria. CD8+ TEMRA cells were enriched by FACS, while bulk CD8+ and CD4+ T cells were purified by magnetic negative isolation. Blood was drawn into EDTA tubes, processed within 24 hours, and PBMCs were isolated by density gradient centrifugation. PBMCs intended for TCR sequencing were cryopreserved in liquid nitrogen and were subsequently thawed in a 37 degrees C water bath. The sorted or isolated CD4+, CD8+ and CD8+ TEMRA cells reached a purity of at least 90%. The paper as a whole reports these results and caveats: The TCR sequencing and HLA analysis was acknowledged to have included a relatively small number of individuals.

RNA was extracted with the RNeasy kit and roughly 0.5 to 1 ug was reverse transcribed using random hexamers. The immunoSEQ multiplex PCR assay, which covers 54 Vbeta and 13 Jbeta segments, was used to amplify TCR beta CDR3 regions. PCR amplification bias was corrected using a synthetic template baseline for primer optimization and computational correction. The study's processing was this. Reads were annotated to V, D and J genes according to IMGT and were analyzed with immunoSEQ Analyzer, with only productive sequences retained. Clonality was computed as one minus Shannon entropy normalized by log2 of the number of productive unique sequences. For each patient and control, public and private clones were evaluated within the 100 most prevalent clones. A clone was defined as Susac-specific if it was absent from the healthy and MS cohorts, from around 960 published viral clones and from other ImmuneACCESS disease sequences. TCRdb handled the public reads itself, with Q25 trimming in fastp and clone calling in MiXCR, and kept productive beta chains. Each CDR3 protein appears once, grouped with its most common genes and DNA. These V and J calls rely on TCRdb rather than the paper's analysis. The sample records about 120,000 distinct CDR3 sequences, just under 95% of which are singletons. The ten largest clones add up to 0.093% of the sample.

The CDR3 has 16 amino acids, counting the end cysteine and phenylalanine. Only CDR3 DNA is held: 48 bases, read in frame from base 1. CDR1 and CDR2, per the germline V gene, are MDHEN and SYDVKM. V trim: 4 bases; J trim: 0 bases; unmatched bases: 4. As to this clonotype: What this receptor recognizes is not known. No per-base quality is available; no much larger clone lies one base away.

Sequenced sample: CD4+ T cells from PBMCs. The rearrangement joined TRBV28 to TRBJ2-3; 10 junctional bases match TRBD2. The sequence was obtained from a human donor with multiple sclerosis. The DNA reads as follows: TGTGCCAGCAGTTGGGCTAGCGGGGGCAGCACAGATACGCAGTATTTT. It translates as CASSWASGGSTDTQYF. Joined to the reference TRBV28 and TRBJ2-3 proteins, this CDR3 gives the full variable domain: DVKVTQSSRYLVKRTGEKVFLECVQDMDHENMFWYRQDPGLGLRLIYFSYDVKMKEKGDIPEGYSVSREKKERFSLILESASTNQTSMYLCASSWASGGSTDTQYFGPGTRLTVL.